Below, 10 T cell receptor beta chains from the same sample are listed, as sequenced in a study of control samples from healthy donors and cancer patients. Assay used: immunoSEQ multiplex PCR; TCRdb lists only in-frame clones, some missing. The data show tens of thousands of clones, 85% to 95% seen once. The source material was PBMCs. All receptors derive from a young man with colorectal cancer.

J is TRBJ2-3 and V is TRBV6-1; TRBD2 aligns across 8 bases. This CDR3 is 16 amino acids long. CDR1 is MNHNS and CDR2 is SASEGT in the germline V gene. V shed 2 bases, J shed 1 base, and the junction held 5 bases outside the gene matches. Here the CDR3 reads CASSETGGVGTDTQYF. The CDR3 coding sequence is TGTGCCAGCAGTGAAACGGGAGGGGTCGGCACAGATACGCAGTATTTT.

The rearrangement links TRBV12-5 to TRBJ2-2, with D unresolved. Germline assignment: CDR1 LGHNT and CDR2 FRNRAP. This CDR3 region has 13 residues. The V gene lost 0 bases and the J gene lost 8 bases, with 7 bases spanning the gap. The CDR3 DNA sequence: TGTGCTAGTGGTTTGGTACTACCTGGGGAGCTGTTTTTT. Protein sequence: CASGLVLPGELFF.

V is TRBV5-1 and J is TRBJ2-7, with D perhaps given as TRBD1 or TRBD2 (6 bases each). V was cut by 0 bases and J by 0 bases, with 13 bases left in between. This CDR3 region has 16 residues. Germline V lookup: CDR1 SGHRS, CDR2 YFSETQ. The CDR3 DNA follows: TGCGCCAGCAGCTTGGCCGGGGGCCTAGCCTCCTACGAGCAGTACTTC. Amino acids: CASSLAGGLASYEQYF. Using reference TRBV5-1 and TRBJ2-7 for the parts outside the CDR3, the full variable domain is KAGVTQTPRYLIKTRGQQVTLSCSPISGHRSVSWYQQTPGQGLQFLFEYFSETQRNKGNFPGRFSGRQFSNSRSEMNVSTLELGDSALYLCASSLAGGLASYEQYFGPGTRLTVT.

The chain carries TRBV2 and TRBJ2-3; 9 nucleotides line up with TRBD1. CDR3 size: 16 residues. Germline V CDR1 and CDR2: SNHLY, FYNNEI. J was trimmed by 2 bases and V by 6 bases; bases with no gene match: 9. The CDR3 nucleotides read TGTGCCAGCAGGGATGGGGACAGGGATGTCACAGATACGCAGTATTTT. This codes for CASRDGDRDVTDTQYF.

This sequence joins TRBV9 and TRBJ1-6; 8 nucleotides line up with TRBD1. Germline CDR1 and CDR2: SGDLS and YYNGEE. The CDR3 consists of 16 residues. The V and J ends lost 0 bases and 8 bases, in that order; junction bases with no gene match: 7. The CDR3 nucleotides are TGTGCCAGCAGCGTAGACGGGACAGGCTCCCATTCACCCCTCCACTTT. This sequence encodes CASSVDGTGSHSPLHF.

The rearrangement uses TRBV18 and TRBJ1-3, with D possibly TRBD1 on 6 matching bases. The CDR3 totals 18 residues. The germline gives CDR1 KGHSH, CDR2 LQKENI. V dropped 4 bases and J dropped 0 bases, with 19 bases sitting between them. CDR3 protein: CASSLVWRQENSGNTIYF. CDR3 in DNA: TGTGCCAGCTCACTGGTGTGGAGACAGGAGAACTCTGGAAACACCATATATTTT.

CDR3 amino acids: CASSLTGSTGANVLTF. CDR3 DNA sequence: TGTGCCAGCAGCTTGACAGGGTCTACTGGGGCCAACGTCCTGACTTTC. The chain has TRBV5-5 and TRBJ2-6; TRBD1 is a possible D gene (6 bases). This CDR3 is 16 amino acids long. From germline, CDR1 is SGHKS and CDR2 YYEKEE (reference sequence). V was shortened by 1 base and J by 2 bases, with 10 bases between the two germline ends.

This chain joins TRBV7-9 and TRBJ1-2; D is ambiguous. CDR3 length equals 14 residues. CDR1 SEHNR and CDR2 FQNEAQ come from the germline V gene (reference sequence). The V end was cut by 1 base, the J end by 6 bases, with 12 bases between. The DNA of the CDR3 is TGTGCCAGCAGCTTAGTGACCCATATGGATGGCTACACCTTC. Amino acid sequence: CASSLVTHMDGYTF.

As regards this clone: One end of the junction is discordant with germline, which a read error may explain. The chain is built from TRBV4-3 and TRBJ2-1, with D possibly matching TRBD1 (6 bases). The CDR3 loop spans 15 amino acids. Germline lookup yields CDR1 LGHNA and CDR2 YSLEER. The CDR3 sequence: CASSQDRLRGNEQFF. CDR3 bases: TGCGCCAGCAGTCAAGACAGGTTAAGAGGGAATGAGCAGTTCTTC.

The V and J genes are TRBV10-3 and TRBJ1-1, with 7 bases matching TRBD1. The germline V gene has CDR1 ENHRY and CDR2 SYGVKD. CDR3 length equals 15 residues. Unmatched junction bases numbered 7, after V lost 2 bases and J lost 4 bases. The CDR3 sequence is CAISEGDSGFTEAFF. The CDR3 DNA reads as TGTGCCATCAGTGAGGGGGACAGTGGGTTCACTGAAGCTTTCTTT.